This T cell receptor (beta chain) was sequenced during a study of CXCR3-negative and CXCR3-positive naive CD8 T cells. Through 5' RACE with UMI labels, the TRB cDNA libraries were prepared. TCRdb reprocessed the 5' RACE reads and keeps a single row for each CDR3 protein, giving no DNA. The sample's table shows around 81,000 distinct CDR3 sequences. CDR1 is SGHDN, CDR2 FVKESK, per germline. The CDR3 has 13 residues. The origin of this receptor is a human donor in good health. Some clones in this sample may be carry-over from other donors' samples. The chain combines TRBV14 with TRBJ1-2. The specimen sequenced was naive CXCR3- CD8+ T cells from blood. Subset: CD45RO-CCR7+CD27+CD95- naive CD8+ T cells lacking CXCR3 (TNR3-). CDR3 loop: CASSQGLSYGYTF.